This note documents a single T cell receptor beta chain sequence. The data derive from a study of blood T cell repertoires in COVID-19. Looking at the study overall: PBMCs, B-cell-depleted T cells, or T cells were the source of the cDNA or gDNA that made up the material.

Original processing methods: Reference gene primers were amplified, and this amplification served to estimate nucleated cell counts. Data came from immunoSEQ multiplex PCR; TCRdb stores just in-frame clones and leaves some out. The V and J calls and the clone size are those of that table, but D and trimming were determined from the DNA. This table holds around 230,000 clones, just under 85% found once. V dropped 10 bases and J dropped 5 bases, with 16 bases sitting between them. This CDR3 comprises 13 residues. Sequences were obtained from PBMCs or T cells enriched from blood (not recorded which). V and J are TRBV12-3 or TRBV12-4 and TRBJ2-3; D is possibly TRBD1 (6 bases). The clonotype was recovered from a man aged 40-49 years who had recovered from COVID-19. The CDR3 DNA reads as TGTGCCAACGGACAGTCAGACGGAGATACGCAGTATTTT. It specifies CANGQSDGDTQYF.